The 30 T cell receptor beta chains reported below all come from one sample, sequenced in a study of blood T cell repertoires in COVID-19. Clones were read by immunoSEQ multiplex PCR, and TCRdb kept only the in-frame ones, dropping some. There are more than 75,000 clones in the sample; around 90% occur only once, and around 4.5% lies in the top ten. The specimen was peripheral blood. These receptors all stem from a woman at least 80 years old with active COVID-19.

The table lists this clone with a few counts. The J gene is TRBJ2-1, the V gene TRBV4-2, with 8 bases that match TRBD2. CDR1 is LGHNA and CDR2 is YNFKEQ in the germline V gene. J was trimmed by 0 bases and V by 4 bases; bases with no gene match: 8. The CDR3 totals 17 residues. The CDR3 is CASSLIGGTSSYNEQFF. CDR3 nucleotide sequence: TGTGCCAGCAGCCTTATCGGGGGGACTAGCTCCTACAATGAGCAGTTCTTC.

The chain employs TRBV9 and TRBJ2-1, with D unresolved. V was shortened by 4 bases and J by 1 base, with 9 bases between the two germline ends. CDR1 and CDR2 from the germline V gene are SGDLS and YYNGEE. The CDR3 extends over 14 amino acids. The CDR3 is CASSSYTSYNEQFF. Here the CDR3 DNA reads TGTGCCAGCAGCAGTTACACATCCTACAATGAGCAGTTCTTC.

V gene TRBV29-1 combines with J gene TRBJ2-5, with D possibly matching TRBD2 (6 bases). Germline V gene lookup returns CDR1 SQVTM and CDR2 ANQGSEA. The CDR3 loop spans 14 amino acids. Trimming shortened V by 7 bases and J by 2 bases, and 17 bases separated the two germline ends. In DNA form, the CDR3 reads TGCAGCGCCCTAGGAGGGCGGGATCAAGAGACCCAGTACTTC. Encoded protein: CSALGGRDQETQYF.

The table lists this clone with a count of one. The chain has TRBV24-1 and TRBJ2-1; the match to TRBD2 covers 9 bases. Trimming removed 5 bases from V and 9 bases from J; junction bases left unmatched: 4. Germline assignment: CDR1 KGHDR and CDR2 SFDVKD. The CDR3 sequence is 13 residues long. In DNA, the CDR3 is TGTGCCACCAGTGGTCGCGGGAGGGGTGAGCAGTTCTTC. This sequence encodes CATSGRGRGEQFF.

The chain combines TRBV13 with TRBJ2-7; 7 nucleotides align to TRBD2. The CDR3 is 15 residues long. J was trimmed by 4 bases and V by 5 bases; bases with no gene match: 11. Per germline, CDR1 PRHDT and CDR2 FYEKMQ (reference sequence). The CDR3 here is CASSTIGGGPYEQYF. CDR3 DNA sequence: TGTGCCAGCAGCACTATCGGGGGAGGGCCGTACGAGCAGTACTTC.

V usage is TRBV10-2 and J usage is TRBJ2-3; the D is unclear. V was shortened by 3 bases and J by 0 bases, with 7 bases between the two germline ends. The CDR3 is made up of 14 amino acids. Germline CDR1 WSHSY, CDR2 SAAADI. The CDR3 here is CASSDLSSTDTQYF. CDR3 nucleotide sequence: TGCGCCAGCAGTGACCTGTCTAGCACAGATACGCAGTATTTT.

The genes are TRBV6-9 and TRBJ2-3, with 13 bases that match TRBD2. This CDR3 is built from 17 residues. The V gene's germline CDR1 is MNHGY and CDR2 SVAAGI. V lost 4 bases and J lost 1; bases outside the gene matches: 5. The CDR3 DNA follows: TGTGCCAGCAGTTTCCTCGGACTAGCGGGAGGCACAGATACGCAGTATTTT. It is translated as CASSFLGLAGGTDTQYF.

The V gene is TRBV27, the J gene TRBJ2-6; no firm D call. V lost 5 bases to trimming and J lost 4 bases, with 6 bases between them. The CDR3 is made up of 13 amino acids. CDR1 and CDR2 (germline): MNHEY, SMNVEV (reference sequence). The CDR3 region has the DNA TGTGCCAGCAGTCCCCTCGGGGCCAACGTCCTGACTTTC. This translates into CASSPLGANVLTF.

A note on this clone: Other DNA sequences in the same sample also yield this CDR3. The J gene is TRBJ1-1, the V gene TRBV18; possibly TRBD1 for D (5 bases). CDR1 is KGHSH and CDR2 is LQKENI in the germline V gene. Between the trimmed V and J ends, which lost 3 bases and 0 bases, there was a span of 8 bases. The CDR3 runs to 14 residues. The CDR3, as DNA: TGTGCCAGCTCACCGGGGGGGATGAACACTGAAGCTTTCTTT. This sequence encodes CASSPGGMNTEAFF. The whole variable domain, filled in from reference TRBV18 and TRBJ1-1, reads NAGVMQNPRHLVRRRGQEARLRCSPMKGHSHVYWYRQLPEEGLKFMVYLQKENIIDESGMPKERFSAEFPKEGPSILRIQQVVRGDSAAYFCASSPGGMNTEAFFGQGTRLTVV.

The chain combines TRBV3-1 (or the pseudogene TRBV3-2) with TRBJ1-1; D gene uncertain. Germline V gene lookup returns CDR1 LGHDT and CDR2 YNNKEL (reference sequence). With 7 bases removed from V and 9 bases from J, the gap between germline ends came to 18 bases. The CDR3 spans 13 residues. The CDR3 here is CASNYKGGEKAFF. In DNA, the CDR3 is TGTGCCAGCAACTATAAAGGCGGCGAGAAAGCTTTCTTT.

This clone was recorded a few times. The V call is TRBV27, the J call TRBJ2-1, with 14 bases that match TRBD2. This CDR3 comprises 16 residues. In germline, CDR1 is MNHEY, CDR2 SMNVEV (reference sequence). V gave up 2 bases and J gave up 8 bases; unmatched junction bases: 5. CDR3 residues: CASSLEGTSGSYEQFF. As DNA, the CDR3 is TGTGCCAGCAGTTTAGAAGGGACTAGCGGGAGCTATGAGCAGTTCTTC.

The CDR3 DNA follows: TGTGCCAGCAGCTCCGGACAGAGCTCCTACAATGAGCAGTTCTTC. Translating it yields CASSSGQSSYNEQFF. The chain combines TRBV13 with TRBJ2-1; the D gene is possibly TRBD1 (6 bases). The V gene's germline CDR1 is PRHDT and CDR2 FYEKMQ (reference sequence). This CDR3 has 15 residues. V lost 4 bases and J 0 bases, leaving 10 bases between the germline ends.

The CDR3 sequence is CASSLQLNTEAFF. In DNA, the CDR3 is TGTGCCAGCAGCTTACAGTTGAACACTGAAGCTTTCTTT. The rearrangement uses TRBV7-3 and TRBJ1-1; D unresolved. The CDR3 consists of 13 residues. CDR1 is SGHTA, CDR2 FQGTGA, per germline. V shed 2 bases and J shed 0 bases, with 4 bases lying between them.

This clone occurred once. This chain's CDR3 is CASSFELAARGTGELFF. The CDR3 bases are TGTGCCAGCAGCTTCGAGTTAGCGGCTCGGGGGACCGGGGAGCTGTTTTTT. This chain connects TRBV7-2 to TRBJ2-2; a possible D gene is TRBD2 (6 bases). This CDR3 has 17 residues. Looked up from germline, CDR1 is SGHTA and CDR2 is FQGNSA. V lost 3 bases, J lost 5 bases, and 19 bases lay in between.

The CDR3 DNA sequence: TGTGCCAGCAGTGAGTCGGTAGTAGGAGGCTATGCACCCCTCCACTTT. It codes for CASSESVVGGYAPLHF. This rearrangement joins TRBV6-1 to TRBJ1-6; no clear D. The germline V gene encodes CDR1 MNHNS and CDR2 SASEGT. V lost 3 bases to trimming and J lost 11 bases, with 20 bases between them. The CDR3 runs to 16 residues.

The chain uses TRBV5-4 and TRBJ2-7, with 9 bases that match TRBD2. This CDR3 region has 13 residues. Germline CDR1 SGHNT, CDR2 YYREEE (reference sequence). J gave up 5 bases and V 5 bases, and 5 bases lay outside the gene matches. The CDR3 nucleotides are TGTGCCAGCAGTAGCGGGAGCCGAAACGAGCAGTACTTC. It translates to CASSSGSRNEQYF.

The chain couples TRBV29-1 to TRBJ2-1; D not certain. The CDR3 runs 13 residues. Trimming took off 7 bases at V and 4 bases at J, with 14 bases between the two ends. Germline V gene data show CDR1 as SQVTM and CDR2 as ANQGSEA. Here the CDR3 reads CSATQYGYNEQFF. The CDR3 coding sequence is TGCAGCGCCACCCAATACGGTTACAATGAGCAGTTCTTC.

The chain links TRBV6-2 or TRBV6-3 to TRBJ2-5; the D gene is possibly TRBD1 (6 bases). Germline V gene data show CDR1 as MNHEY and CDR2 as SVGEGT. This CDR3 spans 15 amino acids. The ends were cut back, 2 bases at V and 0 bases at J, with 10 bases in the middle. CDR3 nucleotide sequence: TGTGCCAGCAGTTACAGGACAGCTTACCAAGAGACCCAGTACTTC. Translation: CASSYRTAYQETQYF.

The chain employs TRBV28 and TRBJ2-5; TRBD1 is a possible D gene (5 bases). Trimming removed 2 bases from V and 5 bases from J, with 9 bases in between. CDR3 length: 13 residues. Germline-derived CDR1 and CDR2 are MDHEN and SYDVKM. CDR3 nucleotides: TGTGCCAGCAGTTTAATAGGGGATGAGACCCAGTACTTC. It yields the protein CASSLIGDETQYF.

The genes are TRBV6-2 or TRBV6-3 and TRBJ2-7; tentatively, D is TRBD2 (5 bases). Trimming removed 0 bases from V and 5 bases from J, with 11 bases in between. The CDR3 is made up of 14 amino acids. Germline values: CDR1 MNHEY, CDR2 SVGEGT. This chain's CDR3 is CASSYSLDYHEQYF. As DNA, the CDR3 is TGTGCCAGCAGTTACTCGCTTGACTACCACGAGCAGTACTTC.

J is TRBJ2-3 and V is TRBV19; TRBD1 might be the D (6 bases). CDR3 size: 13 residues. The V gene lost 5 bases and the J gene lost 2 bases, with 8 bases spanning the gap. CDR1 is LNHDA and CDR2 is SQIVND in the germline V gene (reference sequence). The CDR3 loop reads CASSQGFTDTQYF. The CDR3 DNA reads TGTGCCAGTAGTCAGGGGTTCACAGATACGCAGTATTTT.

This clone was detected once. J is TRBJ2-7 and V is TRBV4-2; TRBD1 might be the D (5 bases). V was pared by 0 bases and J by 2 bases, with 14 bases between. CDR3 length: 16 amino acids. Germline assignment: CDR1 LGHNA and CDR2 YNFKEQ. The DNA of the CDR3 is TGTGCCAGCAGCCAAGATGGTTGGGGCCCCACCTACGAGCAGTACTTC. It encodes CASSQDGWGPTYEQYF.

The chain recombines TRBV2 with TRBJ2-2; D is unclear. This CDR3 spans 14 amino acids. Trimming took 2 bases from V and 0 from J, leaving 4 bases between them. The germline V gene encodes CDR1 SNHLY and CDR2 FYNNEI. The CDR3 loop is CASSEQANTGELFF. CDR3 nucleotide sequence: TGTGCCAGCAGTGAACAGGCGAACACCGGGGAGCTGTTTTTT.

This chain links TRBV4-2 with TRBJ1-2; no clear D. Per germline, CDR1 LGHNA and CDR2 YNFKEQ. Trimming cost V 0 bases and J 4 bases, with 18 bases left between them. The length of the CDR3 is 17 residues. CDR3 in amino acids: CASSQDLLPSGSYGYTF. The CDR3 DNA reads TGTGCCAGCAGCCAAGATCTGTTGCCATCCGGGAGCTATGGCTACACCTTC.

The chain has TRBV15 and TRBJ2-7, with 10 bases that match TRBD1. V was clipped by 0 bases and J by 5 bases; unmatched bases: 7. Germline CDR1 LNHNV, CDR2 YYDKDF (reference sequence). This CDR3 has 16 residues. CDR3 in amino acids: CATSREPPTGGNEQYF. CDR3 nucleotides: TGTGCCACCAGCAGAGAGCCGCCGACAGGGGGCAACGAGCAGTACTTC.

This chain connects TRBV19 to TRBJ2-3, with D tentatively TRBD2 (6 bases). The V end lost 2 bases, the J end lost 2 bases, and 11 bases lay between the germline ends. CDR1 is LNHDA, CDR2 SQIVND, per germline (reference sequence). CDR3 length equals 15 residues. The CDR3 DNA is TGTGCCAGTAGTATATCTAGCGAGAACACAGATACGCAGTATTTT. It specifies CASSISSENTDTQYF.

This clone was counted between two and nine times. The chain links TRBV19 to TRBJ2-1; 8 bases match TRBD2. The ends lost 5 bases at V and 10 bases at J; junction bases unmatched: 7. The CDR3 is made up of 13 amino acids. The germline V gene encodes CDR1 LNHDA and CDR2 SQIVND (reference sequence). CDR3 in DNA: TGTGCCAGTAGTGTCGGACTAGCAGGGGAGCAGTTCTTC. Translating it yields CASSVGLAGEQFF.

The V and J genes are TRBV28 and TRBJ1-2, with D tentatively TRBD1 (5 bases). Deletions cut 8 bases from V and 5 bases from J, with 21 bases between. Germline V gene sequence: CDR1 MDHEN, CDR2 SYDVKM. CDR3 length: 15 amino acids. CDR3 coding DNA: TGTGCCAGCTCTCGTGGGGGGGAAGAGATATATGGCTACACCTTC. It yields the protein CASSRGGEEIYGYTF.

The chain carries TRBV6-1 and TRBJ2-7, with D maybe TRBD2 (5 bases). V gave up 2 bases and J gave up 2 bases, with 13 bases separating them. CDR3 length: 15 amino acids. The V gene's germline CDR1 is MNHNS and CDR2 SASEGT. In DNA form, the CDR3 reads TGTGCCAGCAGTGAATCGGGAAGTGAGCCCTACGAGCAGTACTTC. Translation: CASSESGSEPYEQYF.

The rearrangement joins TRBV28 to TRBJ2-4; D is uncertain. The CDR3 extends over 17 amino acids. V gave up 4 bases and J gave up 5 bases, with 21 bases separating them. Looked up from germline, CDR1 is MDHEN and CDR2 is SYDVKM. Here the CDR3 reads CASSSSGSNTPQNIQYF. The CDR3 nucleotides are TGTGCCAGCAGTTCTTCCGGGTCTAATACGCCCCAAAACATTCAGTACTTC.